The 6 T cell receptor beta chains given below trace back to one sample, sequenced in a study of vaccination effects on CD4 cells after COVID-19. Antigens for these TCRs are unknown. Expansion of antigen-specific CD4+ T cells with viral peptide pools was carried out by the ViraFEST assay before sequencing. Isolating CD4+ T cells followed about 10 days of culture. The infection with SARS-CoV-2 (confirmed by PCR) occurred in this person between March and December 2020. Clones were sequenced by immunoSEQ multiplex PCR, and TCRdb holds only the in-frame ones, with some missing. Of around 46,000 clones in the sample, 65% to 70% were seen once. Material: CD4+ T cells from PBMCs cultured with a peptide pool, obtained before COVID-19 vaccination. The receptors were gathered from a human donor who had a prior SARS-CoV-2 infection.

This chain joins TRBV5-1 and TRBJ2-5; D possibly corresponds to TRBD1 (5 bases). With 1 base removed from V and 4 bases from J, the gap between germline ends came to 17 bases. Germline CDR1 is SGHRS and CDR2 is YFSETQ. CDR3 length equals 16 residues. As DNA, the CDR3 is TGCGCCAGCAGCTTGTCGTCAGGGTTCATTCGAGAGACCCAGTACTTC. Its translation is CASSLSSGFIRETQYF.

The V gene is TRBV13, the J gene TRBJ2-7; 8 positions match TRBD1. The J segment lost 3 bases and the V segment lost 9 bases, leaving 4 bases of the junction unmatched. CDR1 is PRHDT, CDR2 FYEKMQ, per germline (reference sequence). The CDR3 totals 12 residues. CDR3 loop: CASGQGIYEQYF. DNA of the CDR3: TGTGCCAGTGGACAGGGAATCTACGAGCAGTACTTC.

This clone has a handful of counts. The chain couples TRBV13 to TRBJ2-1; 13 bases line up with TRBD2. This CDR3 spans 18 amino acids. The germline V gene encodes CDR1 PRHDT and CDR2 FYEKMQ (reference sequence). V was pared by 0 bases and J by 6 bases, with 8 bases of the junction left unmatched. The CDR3: CASSLGIGTSGNRNEQFF. The CDR3 DNA follows: TGTGCCAGCAGCTTAGGCATCGGGACTAGCGGGAACCGCAATGAGCAGTTCTTC.

In this sample, this clone turned up a few times. The chain joins TRBV7-9 to TRBJ2-3; no clear D gene. CDR1 and CDR2 from the germline V gene are SEHNR and FQNEAQ (reference sequence). The length of the CDR3 is 13 residues. Trimming shortened V by 5 bases and J by 4 bases, and 10 bases separated the two germline ends. As DNA, the CDR3 is TGTGCCAGCAGCCCCGTAGTGGCAGATACGCAGTATTTT. The encoded protein is CASSPVVADTQYF. The whole variable domain, remainder taken from reference TRBV7-9 and TRBJ2-3, is DTGVSQNPRHKITKRGQNVTFRCDPISEHNRLYWYRQTLGQGPEFLTYFQNEAQLEKSRLLSDRFSAERPKGSFSTLEIQRTEQGDSAMYLCASSPVVADTQYFGPGTRLTVL.

This clone occurred once. The gene calls are TRBV3-1 (or the pseudogene TRBV3-2) and TRBJ2-1; D is undetermined. CDR3 length: 14 amino acids. Germline-derived CDR1 and CDR2 are LGHDT and YNNKEL (reference sequence). The V end lost 3 bases, the J end lost 4 bases, and 10 bases lay between the germline ends. The CDR3, as DNA: TGTGCCAGCAGCCAGTGGCAGGCGTACAATGAGCAGTTCTTC. Amino acids: CASSQWQAYNEQFF.

This chain connects TRBV6-2 or TRBV6-3 to TRBJ1-1; D is unclear. In germline, CDR1 is MNHEY, CDR2 SVGEGT. This CDR3 has 12 amino acids. Trimming shortened V by 5 bases and J by 7 bases, and 11 bases separated the two germline ends. CDR3 residues: CASSGPSGEAFF. DNA for the CDR3: TGTGCCAGCAGTGGACCCTCGGGTGAAGCTTTCTTT.